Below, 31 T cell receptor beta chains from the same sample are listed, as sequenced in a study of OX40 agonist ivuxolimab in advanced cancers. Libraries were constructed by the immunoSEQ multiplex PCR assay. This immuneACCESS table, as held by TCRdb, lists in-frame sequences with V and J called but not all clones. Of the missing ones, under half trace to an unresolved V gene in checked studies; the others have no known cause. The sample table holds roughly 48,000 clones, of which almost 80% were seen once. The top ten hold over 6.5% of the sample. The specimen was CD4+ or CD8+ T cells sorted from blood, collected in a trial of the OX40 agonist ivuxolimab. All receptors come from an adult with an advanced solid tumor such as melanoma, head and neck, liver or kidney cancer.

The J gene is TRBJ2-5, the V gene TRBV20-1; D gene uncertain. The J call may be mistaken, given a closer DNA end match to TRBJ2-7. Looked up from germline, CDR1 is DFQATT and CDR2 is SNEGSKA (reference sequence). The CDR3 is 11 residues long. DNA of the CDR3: TGCAGTGCTAGAGATAGTGTCGAGCAGTACTTC. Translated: CSARDSVEQYF.

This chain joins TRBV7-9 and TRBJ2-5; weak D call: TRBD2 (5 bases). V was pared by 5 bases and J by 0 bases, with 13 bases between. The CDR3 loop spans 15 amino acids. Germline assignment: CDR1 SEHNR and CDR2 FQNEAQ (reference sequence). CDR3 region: CASSLGRGYQETQYF. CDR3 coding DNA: TGTGCCAGCAGCCTAGGGAGAGGGTACCAAGAGACCCAGTACTTC.

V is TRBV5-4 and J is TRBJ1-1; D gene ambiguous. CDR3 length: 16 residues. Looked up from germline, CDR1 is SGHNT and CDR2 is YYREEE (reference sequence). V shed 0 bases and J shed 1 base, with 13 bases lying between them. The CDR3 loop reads CASSLVRLAGNTEAFF. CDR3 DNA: TGTGCCAGCAGCTTGGTAAGATTAGCCGGGAACACTGAAGCTTTCTTT.

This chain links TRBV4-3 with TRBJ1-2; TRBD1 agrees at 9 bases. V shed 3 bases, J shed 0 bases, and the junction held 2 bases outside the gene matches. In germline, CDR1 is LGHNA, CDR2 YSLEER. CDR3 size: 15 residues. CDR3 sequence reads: CASSHRTGANYGYTF. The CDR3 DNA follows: TGCGCCAGCAGCCATCGGACAGGGGCTAACTATGGCTACACCTTC.

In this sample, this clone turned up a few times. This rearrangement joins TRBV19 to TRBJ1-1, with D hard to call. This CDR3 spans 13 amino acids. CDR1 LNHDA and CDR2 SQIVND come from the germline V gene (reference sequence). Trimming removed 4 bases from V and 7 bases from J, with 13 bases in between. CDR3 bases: TGTGCCAGTAGTAGCCGTGGGGATGGTGAAGCTTTCTTT. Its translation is CASSSRGDGEAFF.

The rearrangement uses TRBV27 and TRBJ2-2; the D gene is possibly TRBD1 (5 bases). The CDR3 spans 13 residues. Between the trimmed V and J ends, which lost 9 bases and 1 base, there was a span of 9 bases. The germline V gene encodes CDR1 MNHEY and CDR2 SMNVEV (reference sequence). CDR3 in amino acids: CARPGQNTGELFF. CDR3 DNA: TGTGCCAGACCCGGACAGAACACCGGGGAGCTGTTTTTT.

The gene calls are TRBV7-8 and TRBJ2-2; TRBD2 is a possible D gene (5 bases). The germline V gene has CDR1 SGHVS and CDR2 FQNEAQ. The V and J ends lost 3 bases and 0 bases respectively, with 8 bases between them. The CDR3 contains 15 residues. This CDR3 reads CASSFSGTNTGELFF. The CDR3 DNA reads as TGTGCCAGCAGCTTCTCGGGGACGAACACCGGGGAGCTGTTTTTT. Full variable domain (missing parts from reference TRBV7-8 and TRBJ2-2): GAGVSQSPRYKVAKRGQDVALRCDPISGHVSLFWYQQALGQGPEFLTYFQNEAQLDKSGLPSDRFFAERPEGSVSTLKIQRTQQEDSAVYLCASSFSGTNTGELFFGEGSRLTVL.

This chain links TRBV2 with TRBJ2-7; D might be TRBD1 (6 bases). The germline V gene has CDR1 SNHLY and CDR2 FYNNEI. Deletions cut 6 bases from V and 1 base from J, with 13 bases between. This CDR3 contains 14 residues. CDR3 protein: CASRDSVSSYEQYF. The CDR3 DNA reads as TGTGCCAGCAGGGACAGCGTCAGTTCCTACGAGCAGTACTTC.

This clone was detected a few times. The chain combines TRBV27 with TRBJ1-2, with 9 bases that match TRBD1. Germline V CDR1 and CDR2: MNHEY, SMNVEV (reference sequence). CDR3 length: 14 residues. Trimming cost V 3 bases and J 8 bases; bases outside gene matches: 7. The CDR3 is CASSFLGQGGGYTF. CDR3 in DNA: TGTGCCAGCAGTTTTTTGGGACAGGGCGGGGGCTACACCTTC.

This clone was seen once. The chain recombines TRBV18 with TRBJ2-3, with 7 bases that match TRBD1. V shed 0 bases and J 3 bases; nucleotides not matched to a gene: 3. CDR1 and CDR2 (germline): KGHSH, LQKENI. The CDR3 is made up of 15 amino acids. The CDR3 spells CASSPPGQPTDTQYF. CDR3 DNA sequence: TGTGCCAGCTCACCACCGGGACAGCCAACAGATACGCAGTATTTT.

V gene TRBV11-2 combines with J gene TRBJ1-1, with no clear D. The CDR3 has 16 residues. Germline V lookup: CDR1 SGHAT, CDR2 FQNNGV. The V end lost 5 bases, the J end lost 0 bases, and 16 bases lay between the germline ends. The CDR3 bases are TGTGCCAGCAGCATTCGGGAGGGTGGCCTGAACACTGAAGCTTTCTTT. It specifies CASSIREGGLNTEAFF.

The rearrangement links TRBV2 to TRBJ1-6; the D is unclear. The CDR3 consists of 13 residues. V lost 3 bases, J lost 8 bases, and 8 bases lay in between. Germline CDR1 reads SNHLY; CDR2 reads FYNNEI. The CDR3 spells CASSESADSPLHF. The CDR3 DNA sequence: TGTGCCAGCAGTGAGTCGGCAGATTCACCCCTCCACTTT.

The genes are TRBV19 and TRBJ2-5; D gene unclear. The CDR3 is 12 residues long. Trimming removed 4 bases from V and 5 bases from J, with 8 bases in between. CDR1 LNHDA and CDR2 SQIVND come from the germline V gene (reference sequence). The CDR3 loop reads CASSNLLETQYF. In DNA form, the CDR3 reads TGTGCCAGTAGTAACCTATTGGAGACCCAGTACTTC.

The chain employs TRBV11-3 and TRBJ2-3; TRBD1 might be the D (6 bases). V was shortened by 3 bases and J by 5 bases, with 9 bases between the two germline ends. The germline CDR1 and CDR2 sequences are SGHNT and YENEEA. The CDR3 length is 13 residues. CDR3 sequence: CASSLGARDTQYF. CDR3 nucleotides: TGTGCCAGCAGCTTGGGGGCTAGAGATACGCAGTATTTT.

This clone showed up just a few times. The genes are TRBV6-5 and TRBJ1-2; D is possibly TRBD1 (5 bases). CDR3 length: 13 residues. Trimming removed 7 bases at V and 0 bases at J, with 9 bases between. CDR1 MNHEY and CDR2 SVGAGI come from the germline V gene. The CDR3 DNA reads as TGTGCCAGCACGTCGACAGCTAACTATGGCTACACCTTC. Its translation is CASTSTANYGYTF.

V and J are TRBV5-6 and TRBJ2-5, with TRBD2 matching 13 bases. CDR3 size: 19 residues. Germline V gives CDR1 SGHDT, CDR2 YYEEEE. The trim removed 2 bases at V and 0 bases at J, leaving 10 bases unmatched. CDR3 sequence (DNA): TGTGCCAGCAGCTTCAGAGGACTAGCGGGAGCCCGGTACCAAGAGACCCAGTACTTC. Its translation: CASSFRGLAGARYQETQYF.

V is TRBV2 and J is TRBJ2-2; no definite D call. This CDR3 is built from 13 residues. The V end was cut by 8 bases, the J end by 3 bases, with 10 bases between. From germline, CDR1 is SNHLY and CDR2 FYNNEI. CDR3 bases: TGTGCCAGCCGAGCCGAAGACACCGGGGAGCTGTTTTTT. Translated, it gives CASRAEDTGELFF.

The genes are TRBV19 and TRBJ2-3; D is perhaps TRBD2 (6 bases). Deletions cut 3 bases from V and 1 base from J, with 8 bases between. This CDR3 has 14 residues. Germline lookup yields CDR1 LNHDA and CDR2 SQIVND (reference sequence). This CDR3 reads CASSIASGTDTQYF. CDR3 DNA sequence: TGTGCCAGTAGTATTGCTAGCGGCACAGATACGCAGTATTTT.

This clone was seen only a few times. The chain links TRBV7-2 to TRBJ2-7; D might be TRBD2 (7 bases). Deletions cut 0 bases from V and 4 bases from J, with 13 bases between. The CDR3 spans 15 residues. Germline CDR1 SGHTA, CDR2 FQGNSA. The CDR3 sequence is CASSLAGGRGYEQYF. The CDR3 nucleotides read TGTGCCAGCAGCTTAGCCGGGGGGCGCGGGTACGAGCAGTACTTC. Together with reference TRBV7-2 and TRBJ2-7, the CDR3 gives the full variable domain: GAGVSQSPSNKVTEKGKDVELRCDPISGHTALYWYRQSLGQGLEFLIYFQGNSAPDKSGLPSDRFSAERTGGSVSTLTIQRTQQEDSAVYLCASSLAGGRGYEQYFGPGTRLTVT.

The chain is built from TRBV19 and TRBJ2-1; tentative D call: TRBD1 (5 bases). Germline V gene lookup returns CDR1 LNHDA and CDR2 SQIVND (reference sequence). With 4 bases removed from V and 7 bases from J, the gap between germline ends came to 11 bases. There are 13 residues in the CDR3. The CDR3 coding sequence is TGTGCCAGTAGTACAGGAGCAGGGAATGAGCAGTTCTTC. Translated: CASSTGAGNEQFF.

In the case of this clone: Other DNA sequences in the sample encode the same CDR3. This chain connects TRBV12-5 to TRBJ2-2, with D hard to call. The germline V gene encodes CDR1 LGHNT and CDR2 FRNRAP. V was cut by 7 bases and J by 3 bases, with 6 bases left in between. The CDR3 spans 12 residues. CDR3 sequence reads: CASARDTGELFF. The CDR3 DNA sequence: TGTGCTAGTGCCCGAGACACCGGGGAGCTGTTTTTT.

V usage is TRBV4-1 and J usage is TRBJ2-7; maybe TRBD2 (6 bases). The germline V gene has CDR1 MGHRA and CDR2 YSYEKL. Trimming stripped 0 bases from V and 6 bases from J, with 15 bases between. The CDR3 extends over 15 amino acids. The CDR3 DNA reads TGCGCCAGCAGCCAAGACGGGGACTTGAGGAGCGAGCAGTACTTC. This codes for CASSQDGDLRSEQYF.

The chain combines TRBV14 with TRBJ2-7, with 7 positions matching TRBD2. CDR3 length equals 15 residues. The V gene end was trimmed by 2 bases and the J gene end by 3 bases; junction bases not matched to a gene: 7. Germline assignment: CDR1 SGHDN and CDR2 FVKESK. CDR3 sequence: CASSQFGGGNYEQYF. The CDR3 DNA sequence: TGTGCCAGCAGCCAATTTGGGGGGGGGAACTACGAGCAGTACTTC. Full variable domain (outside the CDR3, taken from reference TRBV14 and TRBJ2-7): EAGVTQFPSHSVIEKGQTVTLRCDPISGHDNLYWYRRVMGKEIKFLLHFVKESKQDESGMPNNRFLAERTGGTYSTLKVQPAELEDSGVYFCASSQFGGGNYEQYFGPGTRLTVT.

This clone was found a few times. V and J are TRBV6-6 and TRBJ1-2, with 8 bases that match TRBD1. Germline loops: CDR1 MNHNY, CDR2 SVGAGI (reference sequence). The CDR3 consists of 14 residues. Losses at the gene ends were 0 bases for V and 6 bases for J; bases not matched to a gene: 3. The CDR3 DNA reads TGTGCCAGCAGTTACTCGCCGACAGGGGATGGCTACACCTTC. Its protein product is CASSYSPTGDGYTF.

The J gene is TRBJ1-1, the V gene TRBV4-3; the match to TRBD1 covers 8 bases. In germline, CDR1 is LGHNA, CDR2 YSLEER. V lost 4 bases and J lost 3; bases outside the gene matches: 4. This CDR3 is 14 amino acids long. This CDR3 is CASSLQTGDTEAFF. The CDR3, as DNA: TGCGCCAGCAGCCTTCAGACAGGGGACACTGAAGCTTTCTTT.

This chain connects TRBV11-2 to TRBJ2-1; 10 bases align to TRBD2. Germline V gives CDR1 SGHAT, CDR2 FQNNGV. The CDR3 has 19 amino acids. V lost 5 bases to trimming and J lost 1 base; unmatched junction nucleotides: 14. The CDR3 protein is CASSPRGLAVGGSYNEQFF. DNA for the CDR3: TGTGCCAGCAGCCCCCGAGGACTAGCGGTAGGGGGATCCTACAATGAGCAGTTCTTC.

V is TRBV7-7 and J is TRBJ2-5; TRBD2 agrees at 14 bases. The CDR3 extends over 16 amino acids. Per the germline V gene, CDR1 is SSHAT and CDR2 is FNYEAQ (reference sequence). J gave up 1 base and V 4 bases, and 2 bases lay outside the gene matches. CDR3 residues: CASSSTSGRAQETQYF. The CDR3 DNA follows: TGTGCCAGCAGCTCGACTAGCGGGAGGGCCCAAGAGACCCAGTACTTC.

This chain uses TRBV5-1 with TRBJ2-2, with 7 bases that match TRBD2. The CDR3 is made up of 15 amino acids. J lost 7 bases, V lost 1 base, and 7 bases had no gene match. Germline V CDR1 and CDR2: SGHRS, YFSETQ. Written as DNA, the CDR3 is TGCGCCAGCAGCTTGACGGGGGGTCATGACGGGGAGCTGTTTTTT. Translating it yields CASSLTGGHDGELFF.

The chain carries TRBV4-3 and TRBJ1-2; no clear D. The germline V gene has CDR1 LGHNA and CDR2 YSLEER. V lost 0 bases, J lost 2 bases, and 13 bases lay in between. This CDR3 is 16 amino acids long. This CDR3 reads CASSQDRQVSNYGYTF. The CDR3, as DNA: TGCGCCAGCAGCCAAGATCGGCAGGTTTCCAACTATGGCTACACCTTC.

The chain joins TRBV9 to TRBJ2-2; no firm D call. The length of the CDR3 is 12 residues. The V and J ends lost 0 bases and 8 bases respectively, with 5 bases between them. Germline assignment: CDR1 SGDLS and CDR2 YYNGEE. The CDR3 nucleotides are TGTGCCAGCAGCGTAGGGGGTGGGGAGCTGTTTTTT. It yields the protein CASSVGGGELFF.

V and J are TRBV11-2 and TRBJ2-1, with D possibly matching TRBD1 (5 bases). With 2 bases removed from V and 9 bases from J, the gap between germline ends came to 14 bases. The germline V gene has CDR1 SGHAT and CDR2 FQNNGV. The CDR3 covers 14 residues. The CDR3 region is CASSLWQGTGEQFF. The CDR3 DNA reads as TGTGCCAGCAGCTTATGGCAGGGCACAGGTGAGCAGTTCTTC.